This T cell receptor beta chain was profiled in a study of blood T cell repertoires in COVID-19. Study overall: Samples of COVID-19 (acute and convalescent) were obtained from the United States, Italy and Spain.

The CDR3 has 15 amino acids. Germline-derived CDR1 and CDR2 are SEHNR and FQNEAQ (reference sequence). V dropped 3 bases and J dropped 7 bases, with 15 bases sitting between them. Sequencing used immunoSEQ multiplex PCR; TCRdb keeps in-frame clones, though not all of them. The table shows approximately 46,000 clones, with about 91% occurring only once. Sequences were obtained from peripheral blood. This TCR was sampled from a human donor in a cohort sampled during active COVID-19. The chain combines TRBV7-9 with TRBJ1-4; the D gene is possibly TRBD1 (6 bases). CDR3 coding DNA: TGTGCCAGCAGCTTGGACAGCACGTTCCCTGAAAAACTGTTTTTT. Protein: CASSLDSTFPEKLFF.